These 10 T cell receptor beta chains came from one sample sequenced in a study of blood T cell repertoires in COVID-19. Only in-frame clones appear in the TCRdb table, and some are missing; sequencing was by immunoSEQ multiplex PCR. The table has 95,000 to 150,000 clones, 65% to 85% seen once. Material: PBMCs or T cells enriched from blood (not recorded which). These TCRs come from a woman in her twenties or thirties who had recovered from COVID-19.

This CDR3 is CASGGQNNSPLHF. The CDR3 coding sequence is TGTGCCAGCGGGGGACAGAATAATTCACCCCTCCACTTT. This chain links TRBV7-9 with TRBJ1-6; 7 bases fit TRBD1. Germline CDR1 reads SEHNR; CDR2 reads FQNEAQ (reference sequence). V trimming: 8 bases; J trimming: 5 bases; junction bases outside the gene matches: 3. The CDR3 is 13 amino acids.

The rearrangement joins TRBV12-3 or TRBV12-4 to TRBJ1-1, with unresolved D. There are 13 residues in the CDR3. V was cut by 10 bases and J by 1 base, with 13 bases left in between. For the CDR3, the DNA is TGTGCCACCCAGTTAAAGTCGAACACTGAAGCTTTCTTT. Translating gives CATQLKSNTEAFF.

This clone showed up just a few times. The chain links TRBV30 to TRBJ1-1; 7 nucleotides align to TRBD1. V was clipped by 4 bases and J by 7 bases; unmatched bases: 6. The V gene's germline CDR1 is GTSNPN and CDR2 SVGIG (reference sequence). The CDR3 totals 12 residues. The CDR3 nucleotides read TGTGCCTGGACTCGACAGGGAGGTGAAGCTTTCTTT. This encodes CAWTRQGGEAFF.

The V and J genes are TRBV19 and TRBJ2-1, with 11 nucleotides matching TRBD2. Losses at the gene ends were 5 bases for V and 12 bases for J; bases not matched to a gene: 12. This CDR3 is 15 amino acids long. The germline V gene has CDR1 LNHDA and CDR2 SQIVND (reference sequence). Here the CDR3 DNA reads TGTGCCAGTAGTGCTTATAGCGGGAGGGCGCTAGGGCAGTTCTTC. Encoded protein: CASSAYSGRALGQFF.

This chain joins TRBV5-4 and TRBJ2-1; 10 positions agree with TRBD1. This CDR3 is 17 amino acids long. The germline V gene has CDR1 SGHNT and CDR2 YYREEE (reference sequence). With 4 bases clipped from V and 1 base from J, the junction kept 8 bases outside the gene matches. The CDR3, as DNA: TGTGCCAGCAGCGCGAGGCCGGGACAGGGGTCCTACAATGAGCAGTTCTTC. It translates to CASSARPGQGSYNEQFF.

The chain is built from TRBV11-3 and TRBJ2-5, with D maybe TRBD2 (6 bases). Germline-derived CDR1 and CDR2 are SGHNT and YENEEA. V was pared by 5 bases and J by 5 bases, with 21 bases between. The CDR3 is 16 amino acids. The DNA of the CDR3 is TGTGCCAGCAGCACCAGCACAGGTCGCGGAGGGGAGACCCAGTACTTC. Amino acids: CASSTSTGRGGETQYF.

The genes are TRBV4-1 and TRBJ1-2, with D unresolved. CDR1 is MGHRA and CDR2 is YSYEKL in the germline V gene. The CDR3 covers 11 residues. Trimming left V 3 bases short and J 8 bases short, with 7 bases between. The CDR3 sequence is CASSHAGGYTF. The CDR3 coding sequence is TGCGCCAGCAGCCACGCGGGGGGCTACACCTTC.

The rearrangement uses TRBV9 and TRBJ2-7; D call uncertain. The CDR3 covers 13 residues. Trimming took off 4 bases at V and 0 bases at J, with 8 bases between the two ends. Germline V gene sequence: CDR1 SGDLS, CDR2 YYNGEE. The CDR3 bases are TGTGCCAGCAGCTCCCCCAACTCCTACGAGCAGTACTTC. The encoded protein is CASSSPNSYEQYF. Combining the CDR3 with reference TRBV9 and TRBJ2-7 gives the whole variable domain DSGVTQTPKHLITATGQRVTLRCSPRSGDLSVYWYQQSLDQGLQFLIQYYNGEERAKGNILERFSAQQFPDLHSELNLSSLELGDSALYFCASSSPNSYEQYFGPGTRLTVT.

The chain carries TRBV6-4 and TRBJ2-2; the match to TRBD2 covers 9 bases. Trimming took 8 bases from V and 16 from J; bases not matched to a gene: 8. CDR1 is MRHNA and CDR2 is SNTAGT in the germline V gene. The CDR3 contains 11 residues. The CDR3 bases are TGTGCCAGCGGGCGGGAGGGCAAAGGGTTTTTT. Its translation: CASGREGKGFF.

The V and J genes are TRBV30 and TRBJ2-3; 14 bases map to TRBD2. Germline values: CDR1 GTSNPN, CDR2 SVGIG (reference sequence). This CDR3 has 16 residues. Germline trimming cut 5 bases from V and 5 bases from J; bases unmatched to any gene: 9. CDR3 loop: CAWDKGLAGGGDTQYF. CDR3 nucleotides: TGTGCCTGGGACAAAGGACTAGCGGGAGGAGGAGATACGCAGTATTTT.